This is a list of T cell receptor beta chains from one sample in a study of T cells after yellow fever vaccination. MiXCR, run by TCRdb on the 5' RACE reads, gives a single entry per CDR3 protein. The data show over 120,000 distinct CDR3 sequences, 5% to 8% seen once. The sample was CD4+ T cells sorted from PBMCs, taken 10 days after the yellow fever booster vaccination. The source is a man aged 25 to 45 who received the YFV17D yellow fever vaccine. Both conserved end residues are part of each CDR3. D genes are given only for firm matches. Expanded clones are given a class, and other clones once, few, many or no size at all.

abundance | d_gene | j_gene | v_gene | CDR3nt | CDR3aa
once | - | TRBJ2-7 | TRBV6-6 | TGTGCCAGCAATTCCCAGCTGCCCCCGAGGCAGTACTTC | CASNSQLPPRQYF
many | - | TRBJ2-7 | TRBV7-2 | TGTGCCAGCAGCTTTAGCGCCTACGAGCAGTACTTC | CASSFSAYEQYF
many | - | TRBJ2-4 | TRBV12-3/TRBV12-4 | TGTGCCAGCAGGGGAGGGGGGAGAGCCAAAAACATTCAGTACTTC | CASRGGGRAKNIQYF
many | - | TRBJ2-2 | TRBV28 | TGTGCCAGCCGTAACGCGGGAAGATTGGAGGCCGGGGAGCTGTTTTTT | CASRNAGRLEAGELFF
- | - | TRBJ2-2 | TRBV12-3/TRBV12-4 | TGTGCCGGGTCGAGGGGGGATTTCGGGGAGCTGTTTTTT | CAGSRGDFGELFF
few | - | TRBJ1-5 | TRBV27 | TGTGCCAGCAAGGAAGCCGGGGTGGGCAATCAGCCCCAGCATTTT | CASKEAGVGNQPQHF
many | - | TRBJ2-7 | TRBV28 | TGTGCCAGCAGAAGCGAGGGGGGGACCTACGAGCAGTACTTC | CASRSEGGTYEQYF
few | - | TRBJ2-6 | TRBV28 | TGTGCCAGCGCTTCGGGAGGCAGGGGGTCCGGGGCCAACGTCCTGACTTTC | CASASGGRGSGANVLTF
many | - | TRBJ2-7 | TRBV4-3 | TGCGCCAGCAGCCAAGATACGCGAAGCGAGCAGTACTTC | CASSQDTRSEQYF
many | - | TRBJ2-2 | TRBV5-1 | TGCGCCAGCAGCTCAGGACACCCGAACACCGGGGAGCTGTTTTTT | CASSSGHPNTGELFF
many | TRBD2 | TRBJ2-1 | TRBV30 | TGTGCCTGGAGTGGGACTAGCGGGATCTACAATGAGCAGTTCTTC | CAWSGTSGIYNEQFF
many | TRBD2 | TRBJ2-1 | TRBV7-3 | TGTGCCAGCAGCCCGCGTCGGGCTAGCGGATACAATGAGCAGTTCTTC | CASSPRRASGYNEQFF
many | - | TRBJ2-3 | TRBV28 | TGTGCCAGCAACCTAACGCAGTATTTT | CASNLTQYF
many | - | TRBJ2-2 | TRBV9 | TGTGCCAGCTGTCGGGACATGAACACCGGGGAGCTGTTTTTT | CASCRDMNTGELFF
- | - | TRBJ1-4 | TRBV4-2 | TGTGCCAGCAGCCAAGATCAGGAAAAACTGTTTTTT | CASSQDQEKLFF
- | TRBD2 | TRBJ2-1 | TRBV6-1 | TGTGCCAGCAGGTCGGGCGGGAGATACGATGAGCAGTTCTTC | CASRSGGRYDEQFF
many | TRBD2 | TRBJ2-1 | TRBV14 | TGTGCCAGCAGCCTCCGATGGGGCGGGAGCAATGAGCAGTTCTTC | CASSLRWGGSNEQFF
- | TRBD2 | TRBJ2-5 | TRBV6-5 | TGTGCCAGCAGTTACGTAGCGGGAGGGCCCGAGAACCAGTACTTC | CASSYVAGGPENQYF
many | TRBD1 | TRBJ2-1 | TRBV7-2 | TGTGCCAGCAGCTCCCGACAGGGCTCCTACAATGAGCAGTTCTTC | CASSSRQGSYNEQFF
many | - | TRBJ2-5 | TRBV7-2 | TGCGCCAGCAGCTTTAGGGAGACCCAGTACTTC | CASSFRETQYF